This T cell receptor (beta chain) originates from a study of sequential checkpoint blockade in melanoma. On the study more broadly: Arm A got nivolumab then ipilimumab; arm B the reverse, 1:1. Maintenance nivolumab came after either treatment sequence.

The CDR3 covers 15 residues. Trimming cost V 4 bases and J 1 base; bases outside gene matches: 2. Germline V gives CDR1 MNHEY, CDR2 SMNVEV (reference sequence). Described treatment: randomized to nivolumab then ipilimumab (arm A) or the reverse (arm B). DNA-damaging chemotherapy had not been given to any patient beforehand. Live CD3+CD8+ CD19− CD56− cells were sorted from PBMCs. Libraries were prepared by immunoSEQ multiplex PCR; TCRdb keeps only in-frame clonotypes and omits some of them. This sample has 10,000 to 15,000 clones; less than 80% occur once, and the top ten carry roughly 25%. This sample comprised CD8+ T cells sorted from blood (inferred from file names), obtained from a patient given nivolumab and ipilimumab in sequence. This TCR derives from a human donor with melanoma. The chain carries TRBV27 and TRBJ1-3; 9 bases match TRBD1. As DNA, the CDR3 is TGTGCCAGCAGTTCGGGGACAGGGTCTGGAAACACCATATATTTT. Translation: CASSSGTGSGNTIYF.